This T cell receptor (beta chain) was captured in a study of vaccination and CD4 T cells after COVID-19. Looking at the study overall: Convalescent patients had positive nasal swab PCR results for SARS-CoV-2. Disease was mild in roughly nine and severe in one.

Remarks on this clonotype: Its antigen is still unknown.

Time point given: late sampling 161 to 241 days after vaccination in three convalescent patients. Regarding treatment: approximately nine-day PBMC culture with coronavirus spike peptide pools or control peptides (ViraFEST assay). Unmatched junction bases numbered 13, after V lost 7 bases and J lost 8 bases. The CDR3 runs 17 residues. Germline CDR1 and CDR2: KGHDR and SFDVKD. Oncomine TCR Beta short-read sequencing was applied to DNA from cultured CD4+ T cells. Using its own MiXCR run on the PCR reads, TCRdb lists one record per CDR3 protein. Seen here are about 20,000 distinct CDR3 sequences, less than 40% observed once, and the top ten hold 2.6%.

This receptor was identified in a human donor who had recovered from COVID-19. The chain recombines TRBV24-1 with TRBJ2-1; 13 bases are a match to TRBD2. The sample consisted of CD4+ T cells from blood, cultured in vitro, taken about 7 months after SARS-CoV-2 vaccination. The CDR3 DNA sequence: TGTGCCACCAGCGGACAATGGACTAGCGGGAGTGAATATGAGCAGTTCTTC. Translated: CATSGQWTSGSEYEQFF.